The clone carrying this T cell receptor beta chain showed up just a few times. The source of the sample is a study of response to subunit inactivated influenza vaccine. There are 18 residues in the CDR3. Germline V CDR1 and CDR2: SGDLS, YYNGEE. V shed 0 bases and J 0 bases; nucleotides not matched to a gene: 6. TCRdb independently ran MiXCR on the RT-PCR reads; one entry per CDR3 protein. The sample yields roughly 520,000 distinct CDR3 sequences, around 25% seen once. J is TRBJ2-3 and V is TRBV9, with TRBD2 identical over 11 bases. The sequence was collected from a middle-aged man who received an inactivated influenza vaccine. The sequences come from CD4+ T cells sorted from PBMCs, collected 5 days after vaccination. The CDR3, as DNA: TGTGCCAGCAGCGTAGAGCCTAGCGGGAGGCCAAGCACAGATACGCAGTATTTT. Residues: CASSVEPSGRPSTDTQYF.